The 30 T cell receptor beta chains below were found in one sample sequenced in a study of response to subunit inactivated influenza vaccine (dated by TCRdb to about 2018). Sample time point, as interpreted from the label and publication: 45 days after influenza vaccine administration. The library came from RT-PCR. This sample was sequenced with an Illumina HiSeq 2500. Through fastp at Q25 and MiXCR, TCRdb rebuilt clones from the public reads, retaining in-frame beta chains. Entries are consolidated by CDR3 protein sequence, retaining the most common genes and DNA. The sample table records about half a million distinct CDR3 sequences; approximately 10% of these occur just once. The top ten clones comprise over 9.5% of the sample. The source material was PBMCs from blood, sampled 45 days after vaccination. These receptors all come from a man in his fifties or sixties who received an inactivated influenza vaccine. Donor details come from another sample of the same person, matched by shared clones.

This clonotype has only a few counts. This chain joins TRBV9 and TRBJ2-1; TRBD1 aligns across 10 bases. Trimming took 2 bases from V and 7 from J; bases not matched to a gene: 6. Germline CDR1 and CDR2: SGDLS and YYNGEE. There are 15 residues in the CDR3. The CDR3 sequence: CASSVGGQGWNEQFF. CDR3 nucleotides: TGTGCCAGCAGCGTGGGGGGACAGGGGTGGAATGAGCAGTTCTTC.

The rearrangement links TRBV25-1 to TRBJ2-4; no reliable D call. The germline V and J ends were trimmed by 6 bases and 0 bases, with 12 bases remaining between them. CDR1 is MGHDK, CDR2 SYGVNS, per germline. CDR3 size: 15 residues. The CDR3 DNA is TGTGCCAGCAGCATCTTAGGTGGAGCCAAAAACATTCAGTACTTC. Translated: CASSILGGAKNIQYF.

The table lists this clonotype with a few counts. The V call is TRBV29-1, the J call TRBJ1-1, with D tentatively TRBD1 (5 bases). CDR1 is SQVTM, CDR2 ANQGSEA, per germline. This CDR3 is built from 9 residues. Trimming left V 7 bases short and J 10 bases short, with 10 bases between. The CDR3 reads CSGGTPAFF. DNA of the CDR3: TGCAGCGGTGGGACCCCAGCTTTCTTT. The variable domain in full, completed from reference TRBV29-1 and TRBJ1-1, reads SAVISQKPSRDICQRGTSLTIQCQVDSQVTMMFWYRQQPGQSLTLIATANQGSEATYESGFVIDKFPISRPNLTFSTLTVSNMSPEDSSIYLCSGGTPAFFGQGTRLTVV.

This clonotype was counted at least ten times. The chain carries TRBV20-1 and TRBJ2-7; 11 bases agree with TRBD2. This CDR3 is 19 amino acids long. V shed 0 bases and J 7 bases; nucleotides not matched to a gene: 20. Germline lookup yields CDR1 DFQATT and CDR2 SNEGSKA (reference sequence). In nucleotides, the CDR3 is TGCAGTGCTAGAGAGGCCTACTCACGGGGAGGTAGCGGGAGGGGTGAGCAGTACTTC. This codes for CSAREAYSRGGSGRGEQYF.

The chain employs TRBV3-1 and TRBJ2-2; D is unclear. V shed 1 base and J shed 6 bases, with 9 bases lying between them. The CDR3 loop spans 14 amino acids. Germline CDR1 and CDR2: LGHDT and YNNKEL (reference sequence). The CDR3 DNA is TGTGCCAGCAGCCAAGGAGTGGGTCCCGGGGAGCTGTTTTTT. Its protein is CASSQGVGPGELFF.

This clonotype was observed at least ten times. The J gene is TRBJ2-6, the V gene TRBV3-1; D is undetermined. The CDR3 sequence is 14 residues long. Germline CDR1 reads LGHDT; CDR2 reads YNNKEL (reference sequence). V shed 0 bases and J shed 3 bases, with 3 bases lying between them. CDR3 sequence (DNA): TGTGCCAGCAGCCAAGATATTGGGGCCAACGTCCTGACTTTC. Translation gives CASSQDIGANVLTF.

This clonotype was detected a few times. The CDR3 here is CASSFTISGANVLTF. The CDR3, as DNA: TGTGCCAGCAGCTTCACTATCTCTGGGGCCAACGTCCTGACTTTC. The chain links TRBV7-8 to TRBJ2-6; D call uncertain. With 3 bases removed from V and 0 bases from J, the gap between germline ends came to 6 bases. The CDR3 is 15 amino acids. Germline lookup yields CDR1 SGHVS and CDR2 FQNEAQ.

There are many counts of this clonotype. The rearrangement links TRBV27 to TRBJ1-6, with a weak D call TRBD1 (5 bases). The CDR3 covers 13 residues. V was shortened by 3 bases and J by 10 bases, with 10 bases between the two germline ends. Per the germline V gene, CDR1 is MNHEY and CDR2 is SMNVEV (reference sequence). CDR3 sequence reads: CASSLTGPSPLHF. CDR3 in DNA: TGTGCCAGCAGTTTGACGGGGCCCTCACCCCTCCACTTT.

This clonotype was detected only a few times. This rearrangement joins TRBV4-3 to TRBJ2-3; perhaps TRBD1 as D (6 bases). There are 15 residues in the CDR3. Trimming removed 4 bases from V and 1 base from J, with 12 bases in between. The germline gives CDR1 LGHNA, CDR2 YSLEER. The DNA of the CDR3 is TGCGCCAGCAGCCCGGCAGGGGCTGGCACAGATACGCAGTATTTT. It translates to CASSPAGAGTDTQYF.

The V call is TRBV10-2, the J call TRBJ1-5; D call uncertain. The CDR3 length is 12 residues. Trimming removed 2 bases at V and 13 bases at J, with 12 bases between. Germline-derived CDR1 and CDR2 are WSHSY and SAAADI. CDR3 in DNA: TGCGCCAGCAGTGAGAATCTGGCCGTTCAGCATTTT. It codes for CASSENLAVQHF.

The chain employs TRBV20-1 and TRBJ2-7; TRBD1 aligns across 10 bases. The CDR3 length is 16 residues. Germline values: CDR1 DFQATT, CDR2 SNEGSKA (reference sequence). V trimming: 1 base; J trimming: 0 bases; junction bases outside the gene matches: 6. CDR3 sequence reads: CSARGGGQGNSYEQYF. The CDR3 region has the DNA TGCAGTGCTAGAGGTGGGGGACAGGGGAACTCCTACGAGCAGTACTTC.

This clonotype was seen many times. The chain combines TRBV12-3 or TRBV12-4 with TRBJ1-3, with a possible D match to TRBD1 (6 bases). Trimming stripped 2 bases from V and 3 bases from J, with 11 bases between. This CDR3 is 15 amino acids long. The chain's CDR3 is CASSLLGAVGNTIYF. Here the CDR3 DNA reads TGTGCCAGCAGTTTACTGGGGGCGGTTGGAAACACCATATATTTT.

This rearrangement joins TRBV6-1 to TRBJ2-3; TRBD2 aligns across 12 bases. The length of the CDR3 is 16 residues. The V gene end was trimmed by 4 bases and the J gene end by 3 bases; junction bases not matched to a gene: 5. Looked up from germline, CDR1 is MNHNS and CDR2 is SASEGT. The CDR3 DNA follows: TGTGCCAGCAGTGGACTAGCGGGGGCTCCAACAGATACGCAGTATTTT. Amino acids: CASSGLAGAPTDTQYF.

This clonotype was recorded a few times. Relative to the germline gene, one junction end is altered; a read error may explain this. The rearrangement joins TRBV7-3 to TRBJ2-5; no clear D gene. The CDR3 is 13 amino acids. CDR1 is SGHTA and CDR2 is FQGTGA in the germline V gene. The CDR3 nucleotides are TGTGCCAGCAGCCGCACTAACCAGGAGACCCAGTACTTC. This sequence encodes CASSRTNQETQYF.

The genes are TRBV4-1 and TRBJ1-2, with 9 nucleotides matching TRBD1. Germline trimming cut 4 bases from V and 7 bases from J; bases unmatched to any gene: 7. The CDR3 runs 14 residues. Germline CDR1 reads MGHRA; CDR2 reads YSYEKL. Written as DNA, the CDR3 is TGCGCCAGCAGCCGGACGGGACAGGGCGTTGGCTACACCTTC. It translates to CASSRTGQGVGYTF.

The chain uses TRBV2 and TRBJ2-7, with D hard to call. This CDR3 region has 14 residues. Trimming shortened V by 1 base and J by 0 bases, and 7 bases separated the two germline ends. Germline CDR1 and CDR2: SNHLY and FYNNEI. The DNA of the CDR3 is TGTGCCAGCAGTGAAGAACTTGCCTCCTACGAGCAGTACTTC. Amino acids: CASSEELASYEQYF.

The V gene is TRBV5-5, the J gene TRBJ2-3, with 7 bases lining up with TRBD1. The germline V gene encodes CDR1 SGHKS and CDR2 YYEKEE (reference sequence). This CDR3 has 14 amino acids. V lost 2 bases to trimming and J lost 6 bases; unmatched junction nucleotides: 6. CDR3 DNA: TGTGCCAGCAGCTTTCAACAGGGGATCGATACGCAGTATTTT. This encodes CASSFQQGIDTQYF.

V is TRBV5-1 and J is TRBJ1-1; D is possibly TRBD1 (5 bases). The CDR3 totals 16 residues. Germline V lookup: CDR1 SGHRS, CDR2 YFSETQ. V was cut by 0 bases and J by 4 bases, with 16 bases left in between. CDR3 sequence: CASSLDGTALLTEAFF. Here the CDR3 DNA reads TGCGCCAGCAGCTTGGACGGGACGGCCCTACTCACTGAAGCTTTCTTT.

This chain connects TRBV24-1 to TRBJ2-3; D may be TRBD2 (6 bases). V dropped 9 bases and J dropped 0 bases, with 12 bases sitting between them. The CDR3 consists of 14 residues. Germline V gene lookup returns CDR1 KGHDR and CDR2 SFDVKD. CDR3 nucleotide sequence: TGTGCCACCGATTCAGGAGGGAGCACAGATACGCAGTATTTT. Protein product: CATDSGGSTDTQYF.

The chain employs TRBV10-3 and TRBJ1-1, with a tentative D call TRBD1 (5 bases). Germline V gene sequence: CDR1 ENHRY, CDR2 SYGVKD. CDR3 length: 14 residues. V gave up 2 bases and J gave up 4 bases, with 11 bases separating them. The CDR3 here is CAISEEQGSTEAFF. CDR3 DNA: TGTGCCATCAGTGAGGAGCAGGGAAGCACTGAAGCTTTCTTT.

The sample holds many counts of this clonotype. The gene calls are TRBV27 and TRBJ2-7, with 8 bases matching TRBD2. This CDR3 is built from 14 residues. Unmatched junction bases numbered 3, after V lost 3 bases and J lost 2 bases. The germline V gene encodes CDR1 MNHEY and CDR2 SMNVEV (reference sequence). The CDR3 nucleotides are TGTGCCAGCAGTTTTTTCGGGGGGGCCTACGAGCAGTACTTC. Translated: CASSFFGGAYEQYF.

This clonotype has only a few counts. The chain combines TRBV4-3 with TRBJ2-4; D assignment may be TRBD1 or TRBD2 (5 bases each). The CDR3 consists of 16 residues. Trimming took off 0 bases at V and 2 bases at J, with 11 bases between the two ends. CDR1 and CDR2 (germline): LGHNA, YSLEER. CDR3 sequence: CASSQDPRGPKNIQYF. The CDR3 DNA is TGCGCCAGCAGCCAAGATCCCCGGGGCCCCAAAAACATTCAGTACTTC.

V is TRBV5-6 and J is TRBJ2-7; D gene unclear. The germline V and J ends were trimmed by 6 bases and 2 bases, with 15 bases remaining between them. The CDR3 length is 14 residues. The germline gives CDR1 SGHDT, CDR2 YYEEEE. This chain's CDR3 is CASIPPGHAYEQYF. CDR3 nucleotides: TGTGCCAGCATCCCCCCAGGTCACGCCTACGAGCAGTACTTC.

This chain uses TRBV6-5 with TRBJ2-1; D gene ambiguous. The CDR3 is 14 residues long. Germline lookup yields CDR1 MNHEY and CDR2 SVGAGI. Trimming removed 0 bases at V and 6 bases at J, with 9 bases between. This chain's CDR3 is CASSYSRRSNEQFF. In DNA, the CDR3 is TGTGCCAGCAGTTACTCGAGACGGTCCAATGAGCAGTTCTTC.

The V gene is TRBV20-1, the J gene TRBJ2-7; 7 bases map to TRBD2. The J segment lost 5 bases and the V segment lost 1 base, leaving 5 bases of the junction unmatched. The CDR3 length is 13 residues. Germline V gene sequence: CDR1 DFQATT, CDR2 SNEGSKA (reference sequence). The CDR3 nucleotides are TGCAGTGCTAGAGGCGGGAGAGAAGACGAGCAGTACTTC. Translation gives CSARGGREDEQYF.

The rearrangement links TRBV5-5 to TRBJ2-7, with no clear D. Between the trimmed V and J ends, which lost 2 bases and 1 base, there was a span of 10 bases. The germline V gene has CDR1 SGHKS and CDR2 YYEKEE (reference sequence). This CDR3 is built from 14 residues. The CDR3 spells CASSFRTESYEQYF. In DNA form, the CDR3 reads TGTGCCAGCAGCTTTCGGACCGAATCCTACGAGCAGTACTTC.

V usage is TRBV5-1 and J usage is TRBJ2-1; TRBD2 agrees at 14 bases. The length of the CDR3 is 20 residues. Per the germline V gene, CDR1 is SGHRS and CDR2 is YFSETQ. V lost 2 bases to trimming and J lost 6 bases; unmatched junction nucleotides: 16. The CDR3 spells CASSFRGTSGSGVQANEQFF. In DNA, the CDR3 is TGCGCCAGCAGCTTTCGAGGGACTAGCGGGAGTGGGGTCCAGGCCAATGAGCAGTTCTTC.

This clonotype came up many times. This rearrangement joins TRBV7-2 to TRBJ2-3, with D perhaps TRBD1 or TRBD2 (5 bases each). Trimming pared 6 bases from V and 1 base from J, leaving 8 bases between. The CDR3 runs 13 residues. Germline assignment: CDR1 SGHTA and CDR2 FQGNSA. The CDR3 loop is CASSVGGTDTQYF. As DNA, the CDR3 is TGTGCCAGCAGTGTGGGGGGCACAGATACGCAGTATTTT.

The chain has TRBV4-1 and TRBJ2-2; 10 bases agree with TRBD1. The length of the CDR3 is 17 residues. V lost 2 bases, J lost 7 bases, and 10 bases stayed unmatched. CDR1 is MGHRA and CDR2 is YSYEKL in the germline V gene. CDR3 nucleotide sequence: TGCGCCAGCAGCCAACTATTGAGGGGACAGGGGTTCGGGGAGCTGTTTTTT. Amino acid sequence: CASSQLLRGQGFGELFF.

Turning to this clonotype: Germline and junction disagree at one end, which may indicate a read error. The chain recombines TRBV20-1 with TRBJ2-1; 12 positions match TRBD2. The CDR3 extends over 15 amino acids. Germline lookup yields CDR1 DFQATT and CDR2 SNEGSKA (reference sequence). The CDR3 DNA is TGCTGTGCTAGAGATCAACTAGCGGGGGGTCATGAGCAGTTCTTC. This sequence encodes CCARDQLAGGHEQFF.